One TCR beta chain is described in this entry. This clonotype has a count of ten or more. The specificity of this receptor is unknown. No per-base quality is available; no much larger clone lies one base away. V is shortened by 0 bases, J by 7 bases, and the region joining them spans 7 bases. The germline V gene (reference sequence) supplies CDR1 MNHEY and CDR2 SMNVEV. The CDR3 covers 13 residues, taking in both the cysteine and the phenylalanine. Only the CDR3 region is kept as DNA, spanning 39 bases read in frame from base 1. Amplification of TCR beta CDR3 regions was carried out from RNA transcripts. The TCR CDR3 was subjected to a first round of RT-PCR using the HTBI primer set and the Qiagen OneStep RT-PCR kit. Libraries were constructed in a second round of multiplex PCR, after which size selection and purification were performed. Sequencing of the libraries was done on an Illumina HiSeq2000 using paired-end 100 bp reads. As for the authors' bioinformatics: Raw data were processed with SOAPnuke, discarding reads with adapters, uncalled bases, mean Phred below 15, or no exact constant-primer or identifier match. High-quality paired reads were merged using COPE v1.2.5, and each unique nucleotide sequence was defined as a clonotype. MiTCR v1.1 was used to align the clonotypes against IMGT TRBV, TRBD and TRBJ reference segments. The analysis was restricted to V-J combinations with a frequency above 0.0001, which together covered just over 99% of the repertoires. A TCS score was defined as the ratio between F50 (clonal expansion) and ExV (chaos), using BLOSUM62-based TCRdist between CDR3 peptides within each V-J. Welch's t-statistics and random forest reduced fewer than 550 V-J features to roughly 13, which were used in a naive Bayes classifier (R e1071). TCRdb applied fastp at Q25 and MiXCR to the public reads, then kept only in-frame beta chains. Rows with one shared CDR3 protein collapse into an entry with the most common genes and DNA. These V and J calls are TCRdb output, not the study's own analysis. The sample table contains 600,000 to 750,000 distinct CDR3 sequences; only one count was recorded for approximately 15% of them. Around 15% of the sample is taken by the ten largest.

This sample stems from a study of T cells in Graves' hyperthyroidism and ophthalmopathy (dated by TCRdb to the late 2010s). Describing the broader study: Peripheral blood samples were taken at the time of initial diagnosis, prior to any treatment. To identify distinguishing TCR V-J signatures, a discovery cohort of around 98 patients was used, comprising 43 with Graves' ophthalmopathy and 57 with stable Graves' hyperthyroidism. The paper describes TCR Vbeta CDR3 sequencing of 135 peripheral blood samples, made up of fewer than 50 ophthalmopathy patients, approximately 76 hyperthyroidism patients and about 17 progressor patients. Once sampling was done, hyperthyroidism patients were given methimazole at a starting dose of 30 mg daily, whereas ophthalmopathy patients were given high-dose intravenous methylprednisolone. An independent validation cohort of about 19 hyperthyroidism patients and about 16 patients who later progressed to ophthalmopathy tested prospective prediction of ophthalmopathy. The study also compared thyroid tissue and blood T-cell repertoires from more than 5 Graves' hyperthyroidism patients. For training and testing, the 100 or so patients in the discovery cohort were randomly divided in a 7:3 ratio. Study-wide conclusions, independent of this receptor: Blood samples also contained most of the expanded thyroid clonotypes (frequency above 0.001), which suggests that blood repertoires may reflect thyroid immune responses. In validation, the model predicted progression to ophthalmopathy a median of 6.5 months before onset, with approximately 68% sensitivity and 72.22% specificity. A model built on a 13 V-J signature distinguished ophthalmopathy from stable hyperthyroidism, reaching around 88% sensitivity and 81.08% specificity in cross-validation and 80%/75% in testing. Sample size was not statistically predetermined, and blinding of investigators to group allocation was not performed.

Stable Graves' hyperthyroidism was defined as the absence of progression to ophthalmopathy over 18 months of follow-up. Hyperthyroidism patients were aged 18 to 65 years and newly diagnosed, with disease duration of less than 2 months. Patients with uncontrolled infections, other autoimmune diseases, pregnancy or lactation were excluded. Diagnoses relied on clinical symptoms, serum thyroxine and TRAb, thyroid ultrasound and orbital computed tomography. PBMCs were separated from 8 to 10 ml of fresh peripheral blood using Ficoll-Paque density gradient centrifugation. Trizol reagent was used to extract total RNA, and RNA quality was then checked on an Agilent 2100 Bioanalyzer.

The receptor was isolated from a man aged 50 or older with Graves' hyperthyroidism. Specimen: blood. This receptor chain uses TRBV27 and TRBJ2-1; the D gene remains uncertain. The bases are TGTGCCAGCAGTTTATCCCAGGAAAATGAGCAGTTCTTC. Its coded protein is CASSLSQENEQFF.